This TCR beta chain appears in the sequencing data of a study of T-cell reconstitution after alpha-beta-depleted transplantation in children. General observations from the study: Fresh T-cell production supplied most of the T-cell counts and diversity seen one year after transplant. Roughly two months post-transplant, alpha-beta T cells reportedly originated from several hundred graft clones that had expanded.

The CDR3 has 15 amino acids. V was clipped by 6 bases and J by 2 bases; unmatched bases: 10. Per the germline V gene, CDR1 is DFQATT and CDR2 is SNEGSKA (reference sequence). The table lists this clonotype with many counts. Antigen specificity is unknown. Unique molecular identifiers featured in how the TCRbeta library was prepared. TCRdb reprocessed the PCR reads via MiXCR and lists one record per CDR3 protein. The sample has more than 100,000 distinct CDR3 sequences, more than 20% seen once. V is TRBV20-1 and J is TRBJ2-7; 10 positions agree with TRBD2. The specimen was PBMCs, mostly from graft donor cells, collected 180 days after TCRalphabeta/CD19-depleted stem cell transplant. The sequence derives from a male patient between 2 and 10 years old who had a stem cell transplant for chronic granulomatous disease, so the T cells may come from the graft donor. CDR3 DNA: TGCAGTGCCTCGGGGGCTAGCGGGAGCACCTACGAGCAGTACTTC. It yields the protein CSASGASGSTYEQYF.